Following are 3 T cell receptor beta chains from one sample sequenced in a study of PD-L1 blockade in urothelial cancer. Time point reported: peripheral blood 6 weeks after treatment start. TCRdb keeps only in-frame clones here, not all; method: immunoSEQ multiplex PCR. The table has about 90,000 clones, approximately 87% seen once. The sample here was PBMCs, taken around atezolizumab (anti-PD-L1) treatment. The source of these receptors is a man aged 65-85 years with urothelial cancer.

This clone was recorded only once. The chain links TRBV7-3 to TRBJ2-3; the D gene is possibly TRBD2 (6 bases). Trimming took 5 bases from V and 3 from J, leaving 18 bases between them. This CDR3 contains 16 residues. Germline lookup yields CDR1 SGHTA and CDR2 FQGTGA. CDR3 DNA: TGTGCCAGCAGCCAGCACCCGGGAGTTTCGACAGATACGCAGTATTTT. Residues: CASSQHPGVSTDTQYF.

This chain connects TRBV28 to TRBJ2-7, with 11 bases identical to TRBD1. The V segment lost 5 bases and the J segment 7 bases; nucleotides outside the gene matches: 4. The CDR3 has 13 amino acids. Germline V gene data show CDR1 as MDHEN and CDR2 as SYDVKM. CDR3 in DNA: TGTGCCAGCAGTCGGACAGGGGGCCAAGAGCAGTACTTC. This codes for CASSRTGGQEQYF. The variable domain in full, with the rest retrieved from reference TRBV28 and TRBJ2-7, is DVKVTQSSRYLVKRTGEKVFLECVQDMDHENMFWYRQDPGLGLRLIYFSYDVKMKEKGDIPEGYSVSREKKERFSLILESASTNQTSMYLCASSRTGGQEQYFGPGTRLTVT.

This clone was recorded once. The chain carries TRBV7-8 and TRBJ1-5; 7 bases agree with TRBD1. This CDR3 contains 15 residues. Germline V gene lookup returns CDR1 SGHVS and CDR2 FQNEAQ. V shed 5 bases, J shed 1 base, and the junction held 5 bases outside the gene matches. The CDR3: CASSADRVSNQPQHF. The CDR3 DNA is TGTGCCAGCAGCGCTGACAGGGTGAGCAATCAGCCCCAGCATTTT.